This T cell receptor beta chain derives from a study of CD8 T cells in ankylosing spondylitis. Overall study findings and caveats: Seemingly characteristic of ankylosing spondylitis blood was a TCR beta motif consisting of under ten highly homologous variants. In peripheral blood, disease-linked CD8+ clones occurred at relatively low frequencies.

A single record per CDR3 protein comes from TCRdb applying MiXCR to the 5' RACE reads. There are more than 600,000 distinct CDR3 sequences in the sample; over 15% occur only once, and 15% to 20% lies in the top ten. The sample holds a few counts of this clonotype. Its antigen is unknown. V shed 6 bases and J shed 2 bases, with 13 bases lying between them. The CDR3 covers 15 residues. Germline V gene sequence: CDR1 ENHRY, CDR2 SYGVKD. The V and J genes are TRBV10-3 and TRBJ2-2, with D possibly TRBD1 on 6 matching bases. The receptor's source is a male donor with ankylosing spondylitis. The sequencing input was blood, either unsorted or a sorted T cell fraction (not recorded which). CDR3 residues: CAIRPGHTNTGELFF. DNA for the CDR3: TGTGCCATCAGGCCGGGACACACTAACACCGGGGAGCTGTTTTTT.